The 18 T cell receptor beta chains below were found in one sample sequenced in a study of OX40 agonist ivuxolimab in advanced cancers. Sequencing was performed with immunoSEQ multiplex PCR; in TCRdb, only in-frame clones are kept and a portion is missing. Counted here are approximately 62,000 clones, over 75% occurring once; the ten biggest clones make up roughly 5.1%. The specimen was CD4+ or CD8+ T cells sorted from blood, collected in a trial of the OX40 agonist ivuxolimab. These receptors were taken from an adult with an advanced solid tumor such as melanoma, head and neck, liver or kidney cancer.

Regarding this clone: Additional DNA sequences in this sample encode the identical CDR3. The chain is built from TRBV5-1 and TRBJ1-2, with D possibly TRBD1 on 5 matching bases. The V end was cut by 0 bases, the J end by 4 bases, with 10 bases between. The CDR3 runs 14 residues. From germline, CDR1 is SGHRS and CDR2 YFSETQ. The CDR3 DNA reads as TGCGCCAGCAGCTTGGGTCAGGGTGGCTATGGCTACACCTTC. Its translation: CASSLGQGGYGYTF.

The table lists this clone with a count of one. J is TRBJ1-5 and V is TRBV5-4; D possibly corresponds to TRBD1 (6 bases). The germline CDR1 and CDR2 sequences are SGHNT and YYREEE (reference sequence). The ends were cut back, 2 bases at V and 5 bases at J, with 11 bases in the middle. This CDR3 is built from 14 residues. The CDR3 spells CASSLGGSDQPQHF. The CDR3, as DNA: TGTGCCAGCAGCTTAGGGGGGTCGGATCAGCCCCAGCATTTT.

The chain combines TRBV30 with TRBJ2-1, with D maybe TRBD1 (5 bases). CDR3 length: 14 amino acids. The ends were cut back, 0 bases at V and 6 bases at J, with 12 bases in the middle. CDR1 GTSNPN and CDR2 SVGIG come from the germline V gene (reference sequence). The CDR3 sequence: CAWSVQSGFNEQFF. In DNA, the CDR3 is TGTGCCTGGAGTGTACAGTCAGGGTTCAATGAGCAGTTCTTC.

The rearrangement links TRBV18 to TRBJ2-7; D remains ambiguous. From germline, CDR1 is KGHSH and CDR2 LQKENI. The CDR3 runs 15 residues. The V gene lost 0 bases and the J gene lost 2 bases, with 11 bases spanning the gap. Written as DNA, the CDR3 is TGTGCCAGCTCACCACCGGGAACCCGGACCTACGAGCAGTACTTC. Amino acid sequence: CASSPPGTRTYEQYF. Drawing the rest from reference TRBV18 and TRBJ2-7, the complete variable domain is NAGVMQNPRHLVRRRGQEARLRCSPMKGHSHVYWYRQLPEEGLKFMVYLQKENIIDESGMPKERFSAEFPKEGPSILRIQQVVRGDSAAYFCASSPPGTRTYEQYFGPGTRLTVT.

Remarks on this clone: Compared with germline, one end of the junction differs, possibly owing to a read error. The CDR3 reads CATSWGGGADTQYF. The CDR3 coding sequence is TGTGCCACCAGTTGGGGGGGAGGGGCAGATACGCAGTATTTT. The V and J genes are TRBV6-6 and TRBJ2-3; 7 bases are shared with TRBD2. The CDR3 is 14 residues long. Per the germline V gene, CDR1 is MNHNY and CDR2 is SVGAGI (reference sequence).

V is TRBV9 and J is TRBJ2-3; D may match TRBD1 or TRBD2 (6 bases each). Germline V lookup: CDR1 SGDLS, CDR2 YYNGEE. This CDR3 has 17 residues. V was clipped by 4 bases and J by 5 bases, with 23 bases between them. The CDR3 loop reads CASSLTGATLRGDTQYF. As DNA, the CDR3 is TGTGCCAGCAGCCTTACGGGGGCCACGCTTCGCGGAGATACGCAGTATTTT.

This chain uses TRBV18 with TRBJ2-7; 7 bases map to TRBD1. The CDR3 is 13 amino acids. The junction had 5 bases not matched to a gene; V was cut back by 4 bases and J by 5 bases. The germline CDR1 and CDR2 sequences are KGHSH and LQKENI. The CDR3 nucleotides read TGTGCCAGCTCACAGACAGGGTTCAACGAGCAGTACTTC. This translates into CASSQTGFNEQYF.

This clone was observed once. The chain recombines TRBV9 with TRBJ1-3, with TRBD1 matching 7 bases. The CDR3 is 17 amino acids. CDR1 and CDR2 (germline): SGDLS, YYNGEE. The junction had 10 bases not matched to a gene; V was cut back by 4 bases and J by 0 bases. The CDR3 DNA is TGTGCCAGCAGCATCGGACAGGACAATCCCTCTGGAAACACCATATATTTT. It specifies CASSIGQDNPSGNTIYF.

V gene TRBV11-2 combines with J gene TRBJ2-5; tentatively, D is TRBD1 (5 bases). The CDR3 loop spans 15 amino acids. Germline V gene lookup returns CDR1 SGHAT and CDR2 FQNNGV. V was pared by 5 bases and J by 5 bases, with 18 bases between. DNA for the CDR3: TGTGCCAGCAGCCTCCTACCCCAGGGTAGCGAGACCCAGTACTTC. Residues: CASSLLPQGSETQYF.

This chain uses TRBV6-4 with TRBJ2-1, with TRBD2 identical over 14 bases. J lost 12 bases, V lost 1 base, and 5 bases had no gene match. The CDR3 is 15 residues long. In germline, CDR1 is MRHNA, CDR2 SNTAGT. Written as DNA, the CDR3 is TGTGCCAGCAGTGACTTGACTAGCGGGGGGGTCCGGCAGTTCTTC. It yields the protein CASSDLTSGGVRQFF.

This rearrangement joins TRBV5-1 to TRBJ2-3; D remains ambiguous. The CDR3 has 13 residues. Germline loops: CDR1 SGHRS, CDR2 YFSETQ. Between the trimmed V and J ends, which lost 0 bases and 3 bases, there was a span of 5 bases. CDR3 residues: CASSLEDTDTQYF. The CDR3 DNA is TGCGCCAGCAGCTTGGAAGATACAGATACGCAGTATTTT.

This chain joins TRBV27 and TRBJ1-1, with 8 bases lining up with TRBD1. The CDR3 length is 13 residues. The germline CDR1 and CDR2 sequences are MNHEY and SMNVEV (reference sequence). V lost 6 bases and J lost 4; bases outside the gene matches: 4. As DNA, the CDR3 is TGTGCCAGCAGCTACAGGGGGATCACTGAAGCTTTCTTT. Amino acids: CASSYRGITEAFF.

This chain connects TRBV6-5 to TRBJ1-2; 9 nucleotides align to TRBD1. The V segment lost 2 bases and the J segment 6 bases; nucleotides outside the gene matches: 10. Germline V gene sequence: CDR1 MNHEY, CDR2 SVGAGI. The CDR3 is made up of 16 amino acids. CDR3 amino acids: CASSYTGTGREDGYTF. In DNA form, the CDR3 reads TGTGCCAGCAGTTACACCGGGACAGGGAGGGAGGATGGCTACACCTTC.

This chain joins TRBV27 and TRBJ2-5; D not certain. The CDR3 has 16 residues. Germline V gene data show CDR1 as MNHEY and CDR2 as SMNVEV (reference sequence). V was pared by 3 bases and J by 5 bases, with 19 bases between. The CDR3 DNA follows: TGTGCCAGCAGTTTTTTCGTCAGTGAGGTTCGGGAGACCCAGTACTTC. Amino acids: CASSFFVSEVRETQYF.

The gene calls are TRBV10-2 and TRBJ1-1, with a tentative D call TRBD1 (6 bases). CDR1 and CDR2 (germline): WSHSY, SAAADI. V was clipped by 0 bases and J by 5 bases, with 19 bases between them. The CDR3 contains 17 residues. CDR3 DNA: TGCGCCAGCAGTGAGTCACAGGGAACCCCGAGAAAGACTGAAGCTTTCTTT. Residues: CASSESQGTPRKTEAFF.

The chain combines TRBV27 with TRBJ2-2; D unclear. Germline-derived CDR1 and CDR2 are MNHEY and SMNVEV (reference sequence). This CDR3 has 17 residues. V lost 3 bases, J lost 5 bases, and 19 bases lay in between. CDR3 in amino acids: CASSLFHRGESTGELFF. CDR3 nucleotide sequence: TGTGCCAGCAGTTTGTTTCACAGAGGCGAATCAACCGGGGAGCTGTTTTTT.

This chain connects TRBV6-6 to TRBJ1-1; D uncertain. Trimming cost V 8 bases and J 4 bases, with 17 bases left between them. The germline gives CDR1 MNHNY, CDR2 SVGAGI (reference sequence). The CDR3 runs to 14 residues. CDR3 sequence reads: CASRQGSWVTEAFF. CDR3 coding DNA: TGTGCCAGCCGACAAGGCAGTTGGGTCACTGAAGCTTTCTTT.

The chain has TRBV19 and TRBJ1-2; D may be TRBD1 (5 bases). Trimming took off 10 bases at V and 8 bases at J, with 14 bases between the two ends. The germline V gene has CDR1 LNHDA and CDR2 SQIVND (reference sequence). The CDR3 covers 11 residues. CDR3 sequence reads: CATRRGVGYTF. DNA for the CDR3: TGTGCCACCAGGAGAGGGGTCGGCTACACCTTC.